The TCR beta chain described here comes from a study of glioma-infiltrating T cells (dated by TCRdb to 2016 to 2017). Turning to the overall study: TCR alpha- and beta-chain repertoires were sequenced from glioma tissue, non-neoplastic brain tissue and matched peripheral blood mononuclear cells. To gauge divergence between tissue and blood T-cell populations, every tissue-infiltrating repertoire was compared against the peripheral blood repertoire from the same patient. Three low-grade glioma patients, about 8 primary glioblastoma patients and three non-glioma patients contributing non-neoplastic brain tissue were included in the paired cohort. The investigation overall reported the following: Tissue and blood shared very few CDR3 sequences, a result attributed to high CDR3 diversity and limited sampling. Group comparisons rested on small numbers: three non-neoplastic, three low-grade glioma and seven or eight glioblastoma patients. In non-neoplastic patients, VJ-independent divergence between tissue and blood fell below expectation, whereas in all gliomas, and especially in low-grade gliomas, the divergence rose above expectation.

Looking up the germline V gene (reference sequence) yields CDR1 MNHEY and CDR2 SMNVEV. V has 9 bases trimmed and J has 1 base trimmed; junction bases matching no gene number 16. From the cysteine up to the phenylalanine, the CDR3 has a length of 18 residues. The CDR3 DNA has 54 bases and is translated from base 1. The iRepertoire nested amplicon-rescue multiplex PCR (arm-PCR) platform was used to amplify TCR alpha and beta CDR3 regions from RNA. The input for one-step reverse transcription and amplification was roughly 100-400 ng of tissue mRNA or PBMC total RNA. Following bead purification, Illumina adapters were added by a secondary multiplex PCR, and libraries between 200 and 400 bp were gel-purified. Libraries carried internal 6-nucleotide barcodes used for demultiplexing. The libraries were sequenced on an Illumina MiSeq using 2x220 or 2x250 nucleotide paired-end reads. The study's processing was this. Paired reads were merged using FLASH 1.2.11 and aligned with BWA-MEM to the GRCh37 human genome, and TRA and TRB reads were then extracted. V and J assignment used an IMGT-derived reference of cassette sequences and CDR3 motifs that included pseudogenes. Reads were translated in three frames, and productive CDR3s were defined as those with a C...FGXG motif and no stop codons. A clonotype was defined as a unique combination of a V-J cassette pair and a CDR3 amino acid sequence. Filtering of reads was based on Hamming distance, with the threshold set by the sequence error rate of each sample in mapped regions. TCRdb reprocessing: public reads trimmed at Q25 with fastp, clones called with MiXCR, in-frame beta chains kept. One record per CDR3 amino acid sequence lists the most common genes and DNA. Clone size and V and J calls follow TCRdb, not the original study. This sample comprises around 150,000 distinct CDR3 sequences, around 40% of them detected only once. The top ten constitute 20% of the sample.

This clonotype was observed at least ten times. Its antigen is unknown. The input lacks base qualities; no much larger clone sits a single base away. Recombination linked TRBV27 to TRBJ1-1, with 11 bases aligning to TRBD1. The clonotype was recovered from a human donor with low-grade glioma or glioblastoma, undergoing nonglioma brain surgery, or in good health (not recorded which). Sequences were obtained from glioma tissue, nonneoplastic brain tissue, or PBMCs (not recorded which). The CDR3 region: CARLTLDRGPCPNTEAFF. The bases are TGTGCCAGATTAACATTGGACAGGGGGCCATGTCCGAACACTGAAGCTTTCTTT.